This TCR beta chain is from a study of beta chain features in type 1 diabetes. General study findings and limits: TCRB rearrangement may or may not be influenced by HLA type; here this remained unresolved. Type 1 diabetes patients had TCRB CDR3s that were shorter (moderately but significantly so) in all four CD4+ subsets.

Germline V gene sequence: CDR1 SGDLS, CDR2 YYNGEE. V was cut by 4 bases and J by 2 bases, with 13 bases left in between. CDR3 length: 15 amino acids. The isolated RNA, all of it, was reverse transcribed, so expressed TCRB transcripts were what got sequenced. Each sample of naive, central memory or regulatory T cells had, on average, around 3.3 million reads. Generated by immunoSEQ multiplex PCR, the TCRdb table keeps only in-frame clones and is missing some. The repertoire includes roughly 730,000 clones, roughly 13% of them detected once, and approximately 0.022% sits in the top ten. This clone was found a few times. Its antigen is unknown. Via the markers CD45RO/CCR7/CD25/CD127/CD95/CD27, stem cell-like memory, regulatory, central memory and naive CD4+ cells were sorted. Sorting gave populations that all exceeded 95% purity.

The receptor was derived from a man aged 18 to 35 with type 1 diabetes. The sample taken for sequencing was naive CD4+ T cells from blood. This chain joins TRBV9 and TRBJ2-1; unclear D gene. The CDR3 DNA reads TGTGCCAGCAGCATCTTTACGGGTACCTACAATGAGCAGTTCTTC. Protein: CASSIFTGTYNEQFF.